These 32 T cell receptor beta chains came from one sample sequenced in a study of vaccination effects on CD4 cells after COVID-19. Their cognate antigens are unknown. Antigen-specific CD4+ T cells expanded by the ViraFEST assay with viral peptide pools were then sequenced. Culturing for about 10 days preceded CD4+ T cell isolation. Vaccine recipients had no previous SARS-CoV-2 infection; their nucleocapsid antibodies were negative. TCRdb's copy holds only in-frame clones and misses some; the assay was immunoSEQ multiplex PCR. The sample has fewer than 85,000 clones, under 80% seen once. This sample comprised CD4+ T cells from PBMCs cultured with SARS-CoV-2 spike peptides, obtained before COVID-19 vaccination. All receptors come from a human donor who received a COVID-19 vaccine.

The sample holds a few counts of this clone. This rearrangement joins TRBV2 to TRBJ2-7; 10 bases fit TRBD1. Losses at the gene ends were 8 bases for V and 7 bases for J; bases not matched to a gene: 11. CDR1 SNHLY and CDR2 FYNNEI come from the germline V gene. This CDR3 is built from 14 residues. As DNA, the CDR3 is TGTGCCAGCCGGGGACAGGGGCTGAGTGAGGAGCAGTACGTC. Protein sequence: CASRGQGLSEEQYV.

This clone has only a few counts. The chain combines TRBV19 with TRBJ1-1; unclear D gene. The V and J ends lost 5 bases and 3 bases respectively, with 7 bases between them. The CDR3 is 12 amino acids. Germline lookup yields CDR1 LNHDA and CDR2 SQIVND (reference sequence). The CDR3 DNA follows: TGTGCCAGTAGTCGGGTTTACACTGAAGCTTTCTTT. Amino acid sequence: CASSRVYTEAFF.

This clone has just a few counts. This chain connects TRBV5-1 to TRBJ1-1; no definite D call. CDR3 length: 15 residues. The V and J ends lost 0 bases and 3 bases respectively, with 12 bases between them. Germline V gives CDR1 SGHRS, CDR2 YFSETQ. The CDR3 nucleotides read TGCGCCAGCAGCTTGGGTCCCCAGGAGGACACTGAAGCTTTCTTT. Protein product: CASSLGPQEDTEAFF.

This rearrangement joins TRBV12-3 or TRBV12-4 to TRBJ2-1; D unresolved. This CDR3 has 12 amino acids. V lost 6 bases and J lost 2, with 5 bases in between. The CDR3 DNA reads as TGTGCCAGCAGGCCGGCCTACAATGAGCAGTTCTTC. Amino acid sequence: CASRPAYNEQFF.

CDR3 loop: CASSLSFGGGYGYTF. DNA of the CDR3: TGCGCCAGCAGCTTGTCTTTTGGGGGAGGCTATGGCTACACCTTC. The chain carries TRBV5-1 and TRBJ1-2, with a possible D match to TRBD1 (5 bases). V lost 1 base to trimming and J lost 4 bases, with 14 bases between them. The CDR3 has 15 amino acids. Germline V gene sequence: CDR1 SGHRS, CDR2 YFSETQ.

CDR3 region: CASSTGTGGGTGELFF. In nucleotides, the CDR3 is TGTGCCAGCAGCACCGGGACAGGGGGTGGGACCGGGGAGCTGTTTTTT. The J gene is TRBJ2-2, the V gene TRBV9, with 11 bases that match TRBD1. The CDR3 consists of 16 residues. CDR1 is SGDLS and CDR2 is YYNGEE in the germline V gene. Germline trimming cut 4 bases from V and 5 bases from J; bases unmatched to any gene: 7.

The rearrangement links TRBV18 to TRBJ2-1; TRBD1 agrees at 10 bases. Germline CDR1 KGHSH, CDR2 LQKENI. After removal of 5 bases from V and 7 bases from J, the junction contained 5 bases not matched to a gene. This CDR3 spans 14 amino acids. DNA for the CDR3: TGTGCCAGCTCATTCTTGGACAGGGGGAATGAGCAGTTCTTC. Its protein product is CASSFLDRGNEQFF.

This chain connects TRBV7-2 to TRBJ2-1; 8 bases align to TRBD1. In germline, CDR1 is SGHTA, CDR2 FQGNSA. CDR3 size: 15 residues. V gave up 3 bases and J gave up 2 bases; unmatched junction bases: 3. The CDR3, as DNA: TGTGCCAGCAGCTTCCAGGGGGCTGCCTACAATGAGCAGTTCTTC. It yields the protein CASSFQGAAYNEQFF.

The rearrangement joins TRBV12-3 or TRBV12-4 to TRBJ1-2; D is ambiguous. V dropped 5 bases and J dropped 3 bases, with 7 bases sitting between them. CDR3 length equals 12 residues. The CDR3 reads CASSQAYYGYTF. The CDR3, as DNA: TGTGCCAGCAGTCAGGCCTACTATGGCTACACCTTC.

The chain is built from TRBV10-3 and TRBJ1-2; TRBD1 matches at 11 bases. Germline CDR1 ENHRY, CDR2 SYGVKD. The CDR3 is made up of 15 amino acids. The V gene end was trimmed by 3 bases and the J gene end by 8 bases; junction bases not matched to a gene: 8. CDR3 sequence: CAISDPGQGDGGYTF. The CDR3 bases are TGTGCCATCAGTGATCCGGGACAGGGGGATGGAGGCTACACCTTC.

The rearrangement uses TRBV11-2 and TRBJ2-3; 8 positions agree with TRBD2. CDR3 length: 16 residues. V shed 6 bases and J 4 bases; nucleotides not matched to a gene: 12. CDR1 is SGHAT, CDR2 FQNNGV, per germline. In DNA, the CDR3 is TGTGCCAGCAGGGGGGCTGGGACTAGATACGCAGATACGCAGTATTTT. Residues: CASRGAGTRYADTQYF.

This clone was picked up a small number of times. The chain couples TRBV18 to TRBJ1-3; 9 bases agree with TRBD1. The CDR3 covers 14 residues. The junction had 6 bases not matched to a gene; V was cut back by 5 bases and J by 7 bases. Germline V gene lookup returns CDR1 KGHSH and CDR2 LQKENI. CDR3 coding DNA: TGTGCCAGCTCAGCGACAGGGGGAAGGAACACCATATATTTT. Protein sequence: CASSATGGRNTIYF.

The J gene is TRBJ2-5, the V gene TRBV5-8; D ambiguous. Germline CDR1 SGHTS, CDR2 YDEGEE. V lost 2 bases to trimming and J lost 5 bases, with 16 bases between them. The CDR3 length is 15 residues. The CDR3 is CASSFGYTPRETQYF. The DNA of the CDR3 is TGTGCCAGCAGCTTTGGATATACACCAAGGGAGACCCAGTACTTC.

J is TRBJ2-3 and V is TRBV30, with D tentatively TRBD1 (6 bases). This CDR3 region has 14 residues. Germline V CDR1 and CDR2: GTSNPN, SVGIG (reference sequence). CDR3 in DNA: TGTGCTTTGGGGGACAAAAAAGGGACAGATACGCAGTATTTT. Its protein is CALGDKKGTDTQYF.

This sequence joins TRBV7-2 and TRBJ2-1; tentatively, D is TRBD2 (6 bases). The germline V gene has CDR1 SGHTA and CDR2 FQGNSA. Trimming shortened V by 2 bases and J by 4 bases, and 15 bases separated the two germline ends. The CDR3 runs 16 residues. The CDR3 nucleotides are TGTGCCAGCAGCTTATTAGGGGTCGGGGGATACAATGAGCAGTTCTTC. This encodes CASSLLGVGGYNEQFF.

For the CDR3, the DNA is TGTGCCAGCAGTACAGGGGTCAATGAGCAGTTCTTC. It translates to CASSTGVNEQFF. V and J are TRBV12-3 or TRBV12-4 and TRBJ2-1, with 7 nucleotides matching TRBD1. The CDR3 is made up of 12 amino acids. V lost 5 bases, J lost 6 bases, and 1 base stayed unmatched.

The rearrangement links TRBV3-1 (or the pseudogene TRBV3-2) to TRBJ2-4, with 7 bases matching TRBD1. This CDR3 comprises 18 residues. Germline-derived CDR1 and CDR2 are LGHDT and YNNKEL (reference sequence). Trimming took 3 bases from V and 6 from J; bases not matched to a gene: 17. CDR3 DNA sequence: TGTGCCAGCAGCCAGAGGGGGACAGTCAGTATTACTGGAAACATTCAGTACTTC. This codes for CASSQRGTVSITGNIQYF.

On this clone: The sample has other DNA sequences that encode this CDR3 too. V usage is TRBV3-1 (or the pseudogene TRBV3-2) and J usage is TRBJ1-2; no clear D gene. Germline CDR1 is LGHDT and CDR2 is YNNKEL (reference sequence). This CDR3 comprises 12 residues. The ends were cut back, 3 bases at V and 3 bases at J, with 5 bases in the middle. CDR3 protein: CASSQGDYGYTF. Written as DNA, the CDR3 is TGTGCCAGCAGCCAGGGAGACTATGGCTACACCTTC.

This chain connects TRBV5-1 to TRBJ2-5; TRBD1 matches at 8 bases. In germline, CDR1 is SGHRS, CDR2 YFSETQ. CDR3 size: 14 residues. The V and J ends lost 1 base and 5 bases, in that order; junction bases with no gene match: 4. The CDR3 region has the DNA TGCGCCAGCAGCTTGCAGGGGGCGAGGGAGACCCAGTACTTC. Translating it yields CASSLQGARETQYF. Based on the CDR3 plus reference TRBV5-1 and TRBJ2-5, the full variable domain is KAGVTQTPRYLIKTRGQQVTLSCSPISGHRSVSWYQQTPGQGLQFLFEYFSETQRNKGNFPGRFSGRQFSNSRSEMNVSTLELGDSALYLCASSLQGARETQYFGPGTRLLVL.

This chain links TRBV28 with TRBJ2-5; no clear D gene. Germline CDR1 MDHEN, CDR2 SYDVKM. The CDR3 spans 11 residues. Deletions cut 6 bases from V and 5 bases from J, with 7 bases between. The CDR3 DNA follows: TGTGCCAGCAGAGTCAGGGAGACCCAGTACTTC. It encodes CASRVRETQYF.

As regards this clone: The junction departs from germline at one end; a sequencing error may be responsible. CDR3 sequence reads: CASSLTGPFQGTQYF. CDR3 in DNA: TGCGCCAGCAGCTTGACAGGGCCGTTTCAAGGGACCCAGTACTTC. The chain combines TRBV5-1 with TRBJ2-5; D might be TRBD1 (6 bases). The CDR3 length is 15 residues. CDR1 and CDR2 from the germline V gene are SGHRS and YFSETQ.

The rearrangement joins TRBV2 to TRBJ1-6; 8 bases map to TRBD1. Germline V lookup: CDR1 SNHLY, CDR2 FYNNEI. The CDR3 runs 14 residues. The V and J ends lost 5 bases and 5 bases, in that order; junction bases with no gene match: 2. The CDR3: CASSHRGNNSPLHF. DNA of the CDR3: TGTGCCAGCAGTCACAGGGGGAATAATTCACCCCTCCACTTT.

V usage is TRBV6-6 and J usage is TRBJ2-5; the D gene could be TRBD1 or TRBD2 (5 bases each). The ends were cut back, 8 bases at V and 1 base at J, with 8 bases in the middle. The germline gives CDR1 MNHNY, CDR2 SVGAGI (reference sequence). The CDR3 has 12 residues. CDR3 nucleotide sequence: TGTGCCAGCGGGACCGTCCAAGAGACCCAGTACTTC. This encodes CASGTVQETQYF.

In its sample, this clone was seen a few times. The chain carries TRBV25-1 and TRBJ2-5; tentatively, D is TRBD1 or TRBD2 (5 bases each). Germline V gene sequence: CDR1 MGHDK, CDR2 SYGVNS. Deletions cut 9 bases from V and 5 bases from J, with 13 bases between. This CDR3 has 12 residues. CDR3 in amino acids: CASRGEMETQYF. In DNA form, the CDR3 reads TGTGCCAGTAGGGGAGAAATGGAGACCCAGTACTTC. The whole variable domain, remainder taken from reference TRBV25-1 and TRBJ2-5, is EADIYQTPRYLVIGTGKKITLECSQTMGHDKMYWYQQDPGMELHLIHYSYGVNSTEKGDLSSESTVSRIRTEHFPLTLESARPSHTSQYLCASRGEMETQYFGPGTRLLVL.

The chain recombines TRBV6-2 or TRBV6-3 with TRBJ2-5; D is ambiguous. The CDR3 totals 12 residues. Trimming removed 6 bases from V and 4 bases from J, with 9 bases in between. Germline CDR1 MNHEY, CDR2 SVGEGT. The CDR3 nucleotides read TGTGCCAGCAGCCAGTCCCCAGAGACCCAGTACTTC. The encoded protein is CASSQSPETQYF.

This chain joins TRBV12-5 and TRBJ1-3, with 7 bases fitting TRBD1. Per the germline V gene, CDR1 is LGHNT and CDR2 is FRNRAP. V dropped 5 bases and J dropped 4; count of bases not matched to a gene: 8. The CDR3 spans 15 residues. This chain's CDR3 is CASGRGQGGGNTIYF. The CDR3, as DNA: TGTGCTAGTGGTCGAGGGCAGGGGGGCGGAAACACCATATATTTT.

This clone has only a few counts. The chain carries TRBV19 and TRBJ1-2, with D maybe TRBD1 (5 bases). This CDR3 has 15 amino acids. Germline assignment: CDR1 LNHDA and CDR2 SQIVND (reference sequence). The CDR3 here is CDYYDRVCANYGYTF. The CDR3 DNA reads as TGTGATTATTACGACAGAGTATGCGCTAACTATGGCTACACCTTC. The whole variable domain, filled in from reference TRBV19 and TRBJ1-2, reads DGGITQSPKYLFRKEGQNVTLSCEQNLNHDAMYWYRQDPGQGLRLIYYSQIVNDFQKGDIAEGYSVSREKKESFPLTVTSAQKNPTAFYLCDYYDRVCANYGYTFGSGTRLTVV.

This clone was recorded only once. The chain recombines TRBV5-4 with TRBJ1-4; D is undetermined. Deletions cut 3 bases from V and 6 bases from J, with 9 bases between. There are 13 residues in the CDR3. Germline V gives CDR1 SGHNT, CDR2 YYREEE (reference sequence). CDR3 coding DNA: TGTGCCAGCAGCTCCCGGACCGATGAAAAACTGTTTTTT. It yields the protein CASSSRTDEKLFF.

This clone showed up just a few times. This chain's CDR3 is CASSSTGLGTDTQYF. The CDR3 region has the DNA TGTGCCAGCAGCTCGACGGGACTAGGCACAGATACGCAGTATTTT. The chain couples TRBV7-9 to TRBJ2-3; 8 bases line up with TRBD2. The length of the CDR3 is 15 residues. Germline V gene sequence: CDR1 SEHNR, CDR2 FQNEAQ (reference sequence). V was pared by 4 bases and J by 1 base, with 4 bases of the junction left unmatched.

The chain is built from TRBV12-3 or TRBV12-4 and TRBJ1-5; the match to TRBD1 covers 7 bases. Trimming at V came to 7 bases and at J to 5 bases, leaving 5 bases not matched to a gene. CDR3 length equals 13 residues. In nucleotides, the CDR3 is TGTGCCAGCACTCGGGACAGCCATCAGCCCCAGCATTTT. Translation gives CASTRDSHQPQHF.

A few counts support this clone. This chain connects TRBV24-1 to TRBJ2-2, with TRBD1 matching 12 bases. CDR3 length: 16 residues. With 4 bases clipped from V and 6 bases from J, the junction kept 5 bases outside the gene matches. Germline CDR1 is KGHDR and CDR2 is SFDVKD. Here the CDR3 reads CATSDPGQGAAGELFF. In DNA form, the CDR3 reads TGTGCCACCAGTGACCCGGGACAGGGGGCGGCCGGGGAGCTGTTTTTT.

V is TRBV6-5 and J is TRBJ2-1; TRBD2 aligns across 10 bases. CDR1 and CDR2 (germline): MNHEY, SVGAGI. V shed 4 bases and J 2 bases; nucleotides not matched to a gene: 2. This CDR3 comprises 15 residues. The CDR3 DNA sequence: TGTGCCAGCAGTTTAAGCGGGGGGGCCTACAATGAGCAGTTCTTC. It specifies CASSLSGGAYNEQFF.